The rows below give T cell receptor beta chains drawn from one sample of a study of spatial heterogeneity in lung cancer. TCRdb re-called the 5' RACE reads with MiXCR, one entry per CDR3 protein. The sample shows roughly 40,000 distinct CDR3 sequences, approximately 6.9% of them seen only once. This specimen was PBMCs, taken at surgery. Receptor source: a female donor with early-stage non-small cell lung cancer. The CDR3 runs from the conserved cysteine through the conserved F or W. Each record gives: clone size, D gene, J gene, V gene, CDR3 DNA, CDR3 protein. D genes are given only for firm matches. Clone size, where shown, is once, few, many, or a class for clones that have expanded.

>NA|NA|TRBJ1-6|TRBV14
TGTGCCAGCAGCCAAGATTCATGGTATTCACCCCTCCACTTT
CASSQDSWYSPLHF
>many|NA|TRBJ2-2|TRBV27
TGTGCCAGCAGTTTATTGGGCCAGCCGAACACCGGGGAGCTGTTTTTT
CASSLLGQPNTGELFF
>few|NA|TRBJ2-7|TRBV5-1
TGCGCCAGCAGCATCGGTCTAGGGAACGAGCAGTACTTC
CASSIGLGNEQYF
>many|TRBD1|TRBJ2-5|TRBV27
TGTGCCAGCAGTTTATGGGGAACAGGGGGCCCAGAGACCCAGTACTTC
CASSLWGTGGPETQYF
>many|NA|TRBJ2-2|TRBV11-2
TGTGCCAGCAGCTTAGGCCCCAGTGACACCGGGGAGCTGTTTTTT
CASSLGPSDTGELFF
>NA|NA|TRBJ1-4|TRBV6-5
TGTGCCAGCAGTCGGAGGCAACCTAATGAAAAACTGTTTTTT
CASSRRQPNEKLFF
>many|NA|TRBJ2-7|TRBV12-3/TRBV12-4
TGTGCCAGCAGTACCAACGAGGGCGACGAGCAGTACTTC
CASSTNEGDEQYF
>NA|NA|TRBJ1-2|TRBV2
TGTGCCAGCAGGCCGGGACTACATGGCTACACCTTC
CASRPGLHGYTF
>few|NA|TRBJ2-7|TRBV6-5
TGTGCCAGCACCCCGGGACAAAACTCCTACGAGCAGTACTTC
CASTPGQNSYEQYF
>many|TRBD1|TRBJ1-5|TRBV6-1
TGTGCCAGCATCACCAGGGACAGACCCGTTAGCAATCAGCCCCAGCATTTT
CASITRDRPVSNQPQHF
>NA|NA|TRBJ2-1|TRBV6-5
TGTGCCAGCAGTTACTCATCCCTAGCGTTTGGTGAGCAGTTCTTC
CASSYSSLAFGEQFF
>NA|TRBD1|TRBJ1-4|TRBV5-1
TGCGCCAGCAGCTTGGTCGCGGGACAGCCTAATGAAAAACTGTTTTTT
CASSLVAGQPNEKLFF
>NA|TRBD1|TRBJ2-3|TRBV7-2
TGTGCCAGCAGCTTTGACAGGGCAGATACGCAGTATTTT
CASSFDRADTQYF
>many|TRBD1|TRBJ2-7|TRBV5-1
TGCGCCAGCAGCTTGAGGACAGGGGCCAGCTCCTACGAGCAGTACTTC
CASSLRTGASSYEQYF
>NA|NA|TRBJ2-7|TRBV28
TGTGCCAGCTCCCGAGGACGGGACTACGAGCAGTACTTC
CASSRGRDYEQYF
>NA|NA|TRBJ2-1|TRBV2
TGTGCCAGCAGCCCGGCAAGATCCTACAATGAGCAGTTCTTC
CASSPARSYNEQFF
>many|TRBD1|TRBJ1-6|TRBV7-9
TGTGCCAGCAGCGGATTGGGACAGGGCAATTCACCCCTCCACTTT
CASSGLGQGNSPLHF
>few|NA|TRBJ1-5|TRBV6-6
TGTGCCAGCAGTTATATGGAACCCGGACCTTATAGCAATCAGCCCCAGCATTTT
CASSYMEPGPYSNQPQHF
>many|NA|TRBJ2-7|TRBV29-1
TGCAGCGTTGGGAAGACTACCTACGAGCAGTACTTC
CSVGKTTYEQYF
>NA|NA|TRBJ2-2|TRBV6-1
TGTGCCAGCAGTGAACAGGACAGCACCGGGGAGCTGTTTTTT
CASSEQDSTGELFF